The clone carrying this TCR beta chain was recorded at least ten times. Its antigen is still unknown. Preparation of the TCRbeta library involved a method that used unique molecular identifiers. MiXCR, applied by TCRdb to the PCR reads, yields one record per CDR3 protein. The table shows around 140,000 distinct CDR3 sequences, with 8.5% to 10% occurring only once. This record comes from a study of T-cell reconstitution after alpha-beta-depleted transplantation in children. The study, taken as a whole, reports: Some patients' high day-60 TCRbeta diversity was attributed to recipient cells surviving conditioning. The main origin of T-cell counts and diversity one year after transplant was newly produced T cells. It was reported that alpha-beta T cells came from several hundred expanded graft clones (about two months after transplant).

V shed 0 bases and J shed 6 bases, with 9 bases lying between them. The CDR3 is 14 residues long. The V gene's germline CDR1 is DFQATT and CDR2 SNEGSKA (reference sequence). The receptor was derived from a female patient aged 2-15 years who had a stem cell transplant for congenital amegakaryocytic thrombocytopenia, so the T cells may come from the graft donor. The chain is built from TRBV20-1 and TRBJ1-6; D gene uncertain. The sequenced sample was PBMCs, mostly from graft donor cells, obtained 180 days after TCRalphabeta/CD19-depleted stem cell transplant. In DNA, the CDR3 is TGCAGTGCTAGAGATCTCGCAGTTAATTCACCCCTCCACTTT. The encoded protein is CSARDLAVNSPLHF.